The T cell receptor beta chain under discussion was sequenced for a study of technical replicates of blood from a few donors. TCRdb's table, derived via immunoSEQ multiplex PCR, lists solely in-frame clones and lacks some. The table records roughly 90,000 clones, 90% to 97% of them present only once. The specimen was T cells isolated from PBMCs. This receptor was taken from a human donor in good health.

The CDR3: CASKTGRQDYGYTF. CDR3 DNA: TGTGCCAGCAAGACAGGGCGACAGGACTATGGCTACACCTTC. This chain joins TRBV6-1 and TRBJ1-2; 7 positions match TRBD1. V shed 7 bases and J 3 bases; nucleotides not matched to a gene: 8. This CDR3 has 14 amino acids. Germline V gene lookup returns CDR1 MNHNS and CDR2 SASEGT.